This is a list of T cell receptor beta chains from one sample in a study of blood T cell repertoires in COVID-19. The assay was immunoSEQ multiplex PCR, and TCRdb's table has in-frame clones only and misses some. The sample holds nearly 300,000 clones; roughly 91% are singletons and the top ten take roughly 2.9%. Sequenced sample: PBMCs or T cells enriched from blood (not recorded which). The receptors here all came from a woman aged 50 to 60 who had been exposed to COVID-19. Both conserved end residues are part of each CDR3. The D gene is left open where the match is weak.

V gene	D gene	CDR3 protein
TRBV4-1	.	CASSQGGTGMDYGYTF
TRBV19	.	CASSIGQSSGNTIYF
TRBV7-2	.	CASSTMGGSYNEQFF
TRBV5-4	.	CASSSGGKTSTDTQYF
TRBV30	TRBD1	CAWRPEDRGRSPLHF
TRBV23-1	.	CASTGRDRYDNYGYTF
TRBV5-1	TRBD1	CASSRRTGEETQYF
TRBV9	TRBD1	CASSVGTGTVYGYTF
TRBV28	.	CASSPDRAREKLFF
TRBV4-1	TRBD1	CASSQFLGQPSGNTIYF
TRBV19	.	CASSPFSGTEAFF
TRBV15	.	CATSPRLASGTEAFF
TRBV7-2	TRBD1	CASSLDGTGASPLHF
TRBV19	.	CASGFRDEQFF
TRBV4-1	.	CASSPVNSNQPQHF
TRBV27	.	CASSLSRQVGGSPLHF
TRBV19	TRBD1	CASKKTGTAEETQYF
TRBV6-5	.	CASSSPSGWEGYTF
TRBV5-4	TRBD2	CASSSQERGETYEQYF
TRBV5-1	TRBD1	CASSLYRGSYNEQFF
TRBV10-3	.	CAIRGPNEKLFF
TRBV2	.	CASRGRAGNTIYF
TRBV6-5	.	CASRQGRDQPQHF
TRBV7-2	.	CASSAFGLPLHF
TRBV19	.	CASSTQSLGPPQHF
TRBV2	TRBD1	CASSRTGRADTQYF
TRBV7-9	TRBD1	CASETGVGYTF
TRBV19	.	CASSARPSSANYGYTF
TRBV29-1	.	CSVEKATGTGQYF
TRBV29-1	TRBD2	CSVVGLSYNEQFF
TRBV7-9	TRBD1	CASSFDRASTDTQYF
TRBV5-1	.	CASSQPGSPRETQYF
TRBV6-4	TRBD1	CASSPTGGYGYTF
TRBV5-1	TRBD1	CASSLGAGGTEAFF
TRBV28	.	CASSSAGTTNEKLFF
TRBV11-2	.	CASSSQGAETQYF
TRBV5-1	TRBD2	CASSGGGTTFSTDTQYF
TRBV10-3	.	CAIKSQGLTEAFF
TRBV12-5	TRBD1	CASGLGPGQGRNEQFF
TRBV7-8	TRBD1	CASSPRTGFNQPQHF
TRBV19	.	CASSSTGYGELFF
TRBV3-1/TRBV3-2	.	CASSQATSYEQYF
TRBV12-3/TRBV12-4	TRBD2	CATTGTRTGELFF
TRBV6-2/TRBV6-3	TRBD1	CASSKTGGASYEQYF
TRBV30	.	CAWRTWSGVAGNTIYF
TRBV3-1/TRBV3-2	.	CASSQSHRNTEAFF
TRBV6-5	TRBD1	CARMDRAYEQYF
TRBV18	.	CASSPVEKGTEAFF
TRBV2	.	CASSGYNEQFF
TRBV5-1	.	CASSFSQEKAGELFF
TRBV11-3	TRBD1	CASSFGQESSYEQYF
TRBV19	TRBD1	CASGTGAAYTF
TRBV3-1/TRBV3-2	.	CASSQVLREETQYF
TRBV27	TRBD1	CASSGQGPSPLHF
TRBV5-1	TRBD2	CASSYQLAGGLYEQYF
TRBV30	TRBD1	CAWTLTGANTEAFF